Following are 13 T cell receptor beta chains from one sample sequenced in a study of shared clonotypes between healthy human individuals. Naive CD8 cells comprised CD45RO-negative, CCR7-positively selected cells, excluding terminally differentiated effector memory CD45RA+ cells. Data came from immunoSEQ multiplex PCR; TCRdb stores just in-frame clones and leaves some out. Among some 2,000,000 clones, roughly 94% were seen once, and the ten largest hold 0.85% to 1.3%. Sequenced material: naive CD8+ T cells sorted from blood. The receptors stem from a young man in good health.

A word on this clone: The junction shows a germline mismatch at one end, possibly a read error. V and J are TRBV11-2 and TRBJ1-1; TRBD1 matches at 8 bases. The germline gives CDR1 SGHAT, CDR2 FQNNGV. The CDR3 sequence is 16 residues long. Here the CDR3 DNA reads TGTGCCAGCAGATTAGGACAGGGATCGGTGAACACTGAAGCTTTCTTT. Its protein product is CASRLGQGSVNTEAFF.

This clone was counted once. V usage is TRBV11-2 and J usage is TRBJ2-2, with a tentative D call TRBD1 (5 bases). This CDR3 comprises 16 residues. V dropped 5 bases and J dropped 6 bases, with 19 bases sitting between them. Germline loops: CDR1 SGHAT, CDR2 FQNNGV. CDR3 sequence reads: CASSLLLKLRAGELFF. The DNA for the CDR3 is TGTGCCAGCAGCCTGTTACTCAAACTCAGGGCCGGGGAGCTGTTTTTT.

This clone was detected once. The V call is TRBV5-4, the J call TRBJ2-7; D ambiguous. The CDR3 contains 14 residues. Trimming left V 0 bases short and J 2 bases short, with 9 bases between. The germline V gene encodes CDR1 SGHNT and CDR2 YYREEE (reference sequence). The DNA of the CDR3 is TGTGCCAGCAGCTTGGGGGCGGTTACCTACGAGCAGTACTTC. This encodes CASSLGAVTYEQYF.

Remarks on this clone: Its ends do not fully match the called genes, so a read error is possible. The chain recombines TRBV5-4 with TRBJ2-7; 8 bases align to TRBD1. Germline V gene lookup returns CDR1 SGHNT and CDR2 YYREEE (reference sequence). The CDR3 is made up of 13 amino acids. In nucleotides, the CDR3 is TGTGCCAGCAGCCCAGACAGGGGCTACCAGCAGTACTTC. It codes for CASSPDRGYQQYF.

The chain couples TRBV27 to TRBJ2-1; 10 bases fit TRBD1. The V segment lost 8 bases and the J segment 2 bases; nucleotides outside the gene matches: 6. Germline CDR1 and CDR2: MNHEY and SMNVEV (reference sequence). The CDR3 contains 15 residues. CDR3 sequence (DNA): TGTGCCAGCCGGCTGGGACAGGGGCCCTACAATGAGCAGTTCTTC. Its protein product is CASRLGQGPYNEQFF.

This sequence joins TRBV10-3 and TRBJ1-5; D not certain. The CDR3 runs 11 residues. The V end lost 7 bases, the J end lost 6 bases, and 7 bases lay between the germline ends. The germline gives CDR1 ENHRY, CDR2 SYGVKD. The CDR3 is CAIMVRQPQHF. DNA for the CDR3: TGTGCCATCATGGTCCGTCAGCCCCAGCATTTT.

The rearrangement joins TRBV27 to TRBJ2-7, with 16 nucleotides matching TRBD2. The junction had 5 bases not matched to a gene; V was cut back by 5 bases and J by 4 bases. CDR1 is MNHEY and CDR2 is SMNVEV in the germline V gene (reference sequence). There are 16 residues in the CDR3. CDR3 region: CASSTGLAGGLYEQYF. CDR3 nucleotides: TGTGCCAGCAGTACGGGACTAGCGGGAGGGTTGTACGAGCAGTACTTC.

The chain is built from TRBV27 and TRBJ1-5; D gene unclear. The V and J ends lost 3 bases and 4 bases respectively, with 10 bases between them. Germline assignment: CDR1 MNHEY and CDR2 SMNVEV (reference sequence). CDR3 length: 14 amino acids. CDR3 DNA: TGTGCCAGCAGTTTTGAGGCGGTTAATCAGCCCCAGCATTTT. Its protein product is CASSFEAVNQPQHF.

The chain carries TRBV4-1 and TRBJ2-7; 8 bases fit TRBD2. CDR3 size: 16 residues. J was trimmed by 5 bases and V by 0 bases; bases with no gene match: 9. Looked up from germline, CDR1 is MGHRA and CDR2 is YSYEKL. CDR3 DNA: TGCGCCAGCAGCCAAGATCTGGCTAGCGGGCGAGACGAGCAGTACTTC. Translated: CASSQDLASGRDEQYF.

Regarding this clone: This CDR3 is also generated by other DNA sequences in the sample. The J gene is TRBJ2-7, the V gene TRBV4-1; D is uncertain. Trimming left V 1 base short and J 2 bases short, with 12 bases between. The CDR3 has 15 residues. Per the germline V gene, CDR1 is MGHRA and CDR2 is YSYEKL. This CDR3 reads CASSQVAGTPYEQYF. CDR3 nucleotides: TGCGCCAGCAGCCAAGTGGCAGGAACACCCTACGAGCAGTACTTC.

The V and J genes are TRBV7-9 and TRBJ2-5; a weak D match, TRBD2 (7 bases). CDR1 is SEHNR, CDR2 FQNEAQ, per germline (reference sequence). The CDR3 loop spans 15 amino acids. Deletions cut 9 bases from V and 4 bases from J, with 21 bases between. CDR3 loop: CARRPQGGVVETQYF. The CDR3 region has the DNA TGTGCCAGACGTCCACAGGGAGGGGTGGTAGAGACCCAGTACTTC.

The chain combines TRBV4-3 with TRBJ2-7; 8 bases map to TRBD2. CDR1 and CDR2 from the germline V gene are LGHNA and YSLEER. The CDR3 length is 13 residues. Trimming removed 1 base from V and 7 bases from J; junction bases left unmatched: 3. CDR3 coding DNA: TGCGCCAGCAGCCAAGCCGCTAGCGGGGAGCAGTACTTC. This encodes CASSQAASGEQYF.

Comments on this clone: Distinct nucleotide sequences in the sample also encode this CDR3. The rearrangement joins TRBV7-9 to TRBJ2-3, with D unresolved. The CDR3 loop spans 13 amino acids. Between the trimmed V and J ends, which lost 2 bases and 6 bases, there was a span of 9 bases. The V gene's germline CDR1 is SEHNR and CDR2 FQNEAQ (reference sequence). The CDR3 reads CASSLLTSDTQYF. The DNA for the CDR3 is TGTGCCAGCAGCTTACTGACCTCGGATACGCAGTATTTT.